This T cell receptor beta chain was recovered during a study of shared clonotypes between healthy human individuals. Here immunoSEQ multiplex PCR was the method, and the copy in TCRdb shows in-frame clones only, minus some. This table holds 900,000 to 1,200,000 clones, about 80% found once. This CDR3 has 15 residues. Germline V gene lookup returns CDR1 SGHVS and CDR2 FQNEAQ. Trimming stripped 0 bases from V and 1 base from J, with 9 bases between. This chain joins TRBV7-8 and TRBJ1-1, with TRBD1 as a possible D gene (6 bases). The receptor was derived from a man aged 18 to 29 in good health. Some clones in this sample may be carry-over from other donors' samples. Specimen: memory CD4+ T cells from PBMCs. As for subset: CD45RA-negative fraction. The CDR3 DNA sequence: TGTGCCAGCAGCTTAGCCCCGGACAGGAACACTGAAGCTTTCTTT. Translated: CASSLAPDRNTEAFF. Drawing the rest from reference TRBV7-8 and TRBJ1-1, the complete variable domain is GAGVSQSPRYKVAKRGQDVALRCDPISGHVSLFWYQQALGQGPEFLTYFQNEAQLDKSGLPSDRFFAERPEGSVSTLKIQRTQQEDSAVYLCASSLAPDRNTEAFFGQGTRLTVV.